This TCR beta chain was retrieved from a study of a mutant IDH1 vaccine in newly diagnosed glioma. The method was immunoSEQ multiplex PCR; TCRdb's version includes in-frame clones alone and lacks a portion of them. Of approximately 92,000 clones listed, about four fifths were seen once; the top ten hold around 7%. This sample's time point: baseline, week 1 (first vaccination visit). Treatment denoted: pre-vaccination baseline after standard-of-care therapy. CDR3 length: 13 amino acids. The germline V gene encodes CDR1 SNHLY and CDR2 FYNNEI. With 3 bases removed from V and 1 base from J, the gap between germline ends came to 6 bases.

The sample here was PBMCs, taken from a glioma patient treated with radiotherapy, temozolomide or both. The clonotype originates from a woman aged 50 to 65 with glioma. The chain uses TRBV2 and TRBJ1-1; D remains ambiguous. The CDR3 protein is CASSDLWNTEAFF. CDR3 in DNA: TGTGCCAGCAGTGATCTCTGGAACACTGAAGCTTTCTTT.